The 16 T cell receptor beta chains below all came from one sample that was sequenced in a study of regulatory T cells in long-lasting Graves disease. Libraries of TCR beta came from iRepertoire HTBI primers plus Arm-PCR of CDR3 regions. TCRdb ran MiXCR on the multiplex PCR reads and lists one entry per CDR3 protein. This table holds 400,000 to 500,000 distinct CDR3 sequences, about 15% found once. The time point: newly diagnosed GD, antithyroid drugs for less than 3 months. Construction of the TCR library relied on RNA isolated from PBMCs. Another study also made use of these data, one on T cells in Graves' hyperthyroidism and ophthalmopathy.

The specimen comprised peripheral blood mononuclear cells (PBMCs), sampled at new diagnosis, from a patient treated with antithyroid drugs. All receptors come from a woman aged 40 to 50 with Graves disease.

In the case of this clonotype: A much larger clone lies a single base off, so this may be a read error. The chain has TRBV28 and TRBJ2-7; perhaps D is TRBD1 or TRBD2 (5 bases each). Germline-derived CDR1 and CDR2 are MDHEN and SYDVKM. This CDR3 has 13 residues. Here the CDR3 DNA reads TGTGCCAGCAGTTTTGGGACCCCTTACGAGCAGCACTTC. This codes for CASSFGTPYEQHF.

This clonotype was recorded at least ten times. The CDR3 spells CASRPGLAGGPPDEQFF. The CDR3 nucleotides read TGTGCCAGCAGACCGGGACTAGCGGGAGGGCCCCCCGATGAGCAGTTCTTC. V usage is TRBV2 and J usage is TRBJ2-1, with 16 bases identical to TRBD2. The V segment lost 6 bases and the J segment 8 bases; nucleotides outside the gene matches: 10. There are 17 residues in the CDR3. The V gene's germline CDR1 is SNHLY and CDR2 FYNNEI. The whole variable domain, remainder taken from reference TRBV2 and TRBJ2-1, is EPEVTQTPSHQVTQMGQEVILRCVPISNHLYFYWYRQILGQKVEFLVSFYNNEISEKSEIFDDQFSVERPDGSNFTLKIRSTKLEDSAMYFCASRPGLAGGPPDEQFFGPGTRLTVL.

The chain couples TRBV28 to TRBJ2-2, with 10 positions matching TRBD1. Unmatched junction bases numbered 7, after V lost 0 bases and J lost 3 bases. Per germline, CDR1 MDHEN and CDR2 SYDVKM. The CDR3 extends over 18 amino acids. CDR3 loop: CASSLWTGTGVDTGELFF. The CDR3 DNA sequence: TGTGCCAGCAGTTTATGGACCGGGACAGGGGTGGACACCGGGGAGCTGTTTTTT.

This clonotype showed up many times. For the CDR3, the DNA is TGTGCCAGCAGTTTAGTGGGAGTGCGGGCGTACGAGCAGTACTTC. Translated, it gives CASSLVGVRAYEQYF. The V gene is TRBV28, the J gene TRBJ2-7; D might be TRBD2 (5 bases). Trimming cost V 2 bases and J 4 bases, with 15 bases left between them. Per the germline V gene, CDR1 is MDHEN and CDR2 is SYDVKM. This CDR3 comprises 15 residues.

This clonotype has ten or more counts. The V and J genes are TRBV11-3 and TRBJ2-5, with D unclear. V was pared by 8 bases and J by 5 bases, with 15 bases between. The CDR3 loop spans 13 amino acids. The V gene's germline CDR1 is SGHNT and CDR2 YENEEA. The CDR3 region is CASAALRGETQYF. In nucleotides, the CDR3 is TGTGCCAGCGCAGCCCTCCGTGGGGAGACCCAGTACTTC.

This clonotype was detected ten times or more. CDR3 bases: TGTGCCAGCAGCCGGCGGCTAGCGGGAGGTTTCAATGAGCAGTTCTTC. Translated: CASSRRLAGGFNEQFF. This chain connects TRBV7-8 to TRBJ2-1; TRBD2 aligns across 11 bases. Trimming removed 5 bases from V and 6 bases from J; junction bases left unmatched: 9. CDR1 and CDR2 (germline): SGHVS, FQNEAQ. CDR3 size: 16 residues.

The chain is built from TRBV9 and TRBJ1-3, with TRBD1 as a possible D gene (5 bases). Trimming removed 4 bases from V and 2 bases from J, with 16 bases in between. The CDR3 loop spans 16 amino acids. Germline V gene lookup returns CDR1 SGDLS and CDR2 YYNGEE. The DNA for the CDR3 is TGTGCCAGCAGCAAACGCCGGGACGGGACTGGAAACACCATATATTTT. It codes for CASSKRRDGTGNTIYF.

This clonotype was counted a few times. The rearrangement joins TRBV14 to TRBJ2-4, with 8 bases that match TRBD1. V lost 2 bases, J lost 2 bases, and 23 bases stayed unmatched. Germline CDR1 and CDR2: SGHDN and FVKESK. This CDR3 is 22 amino acids long. The CDR3, as DNA: TGTGCCAGCAGCCAAACCCGGACAGGGACGGTTTCAATCGGATCGTCCAAAAACATTCAGTACTTC. This codes for CASSQTRTGTVSIGSSKNIQYF.

A few counts support this clonotype. This chain connects TRBV13 to TRBJ2-7; perhaps TRBD2 as D (6 bases). The V gene's germline CDR1 is PRHDT and CDR2 FYEKMQ (reference sequence). V shed 5 bases and J shed 7 bases, with 24 bases lying between them. The length of the CDR3 is 16 residues. CDR3: CASSTSMGLDSQEQYF. The CDR3 bases are TGTGCCAGCAGCACCAGCATGGGACTCGACTCGCAGGAGCAGTACTTC.

This clonotype has a handful of counts. The genes are TRBV20-1 and TRBJ2-1; maybe TRBD2 (5 bases). V lost 6 bases and J 10 bases, leaving 10 bases between the germline ends. The germline V gene encodes CDR1 DFQATT and CDR2 SNEGSKA (reference sequence). The CDR3 has 10 residues. DNA for the CDR3: TGCAGTGCGCCGCCGGGGGAGCAGTTCTTC. Translated, it gives CSAPPGEQFF.

In its sample, this clonotype was seen many times. This sequence joins TRBV28 and TRBJ1-1; D is unresolved. The CDR3 length is 15 residues. Germline CDR1 reads MDHEN; CDR2 reads SYDVKM. The germline V and J ends were trimmed by 6 bases and 3 bases, with 17 bases remaining between them. CDR3 protein: CASSLRTERHTEAFF. The CDR3 DNA sequence: TGTGCCAGCAGCCTCCGGACGGAAAGGCACACTGAAGCTTTCTTT.

This clonotype was recorded many times. The chain carries TRBV3-1 and TRBJ2-1; 11 positions agree with TRBD2. The CDR3 is made up of 19 amino acids. J was trimmed by 6 bases and V by 0 bases; bases with no gene match: 13. The germline gives CDR1 LGHDT, CDR2 YNNKEL (reference sequence). CDR3 in amino acids: CASSQERLPSGRLGNEQFF. The CDR3 DNA is TGTGCCAGCAGCCAAGAACGCCTCCCTAGCGGGAGGTTGGGCAATGAGCAGTTCTTC.

This clonotype appeared a few times. The chain joins TRBV20-1 to TRBJ2-1, with 13 bases fitting TRBD2. The ends lost 3 bases at V and 7 bases at J; junction bases unmatched: 3. The CDR3 is made up of 14 amino acids. Germline V CDR1 and CDR2: DFQATT, SNEGSKA (reference sequence). This CDR3 is CSASGLAGVNEQFF. CDR3 nucleotides: TGCAGTGCTAGCGGACTAGCGGGAGTTAATGAGCAGTTCTTC.

This clonotype was counted ten times or more. The chain uses TRBV27 and TRBJ1-3; perhaps TRBD1 as D (5 bases). Germline CDR1 MNHEY, CDR2 SMNVEV (reference sequence). The CDR3 is made up of 17 amino acids. V dropped 8 bases and J dropped 0 bases, with 20 bases sitting between them. The CDR3 protein is CASRFPTGRISGNTIYF. DNA for the CDR3: TGTGCCAGCCGCTTCCCAACGGGACGCATCTCTGGAAACACCATATATTTT.

This clonotype was seen many times. The rearrangement links TRBV2 to TRBJ2-3; D gene ambiguous. The germline V and J ends were trimmed by 6 bases and 1 base, with 20 bases remaining between them. CDR1 SNHLY and CDR2 FYNNEI come from the germline V gene. The CDR3 is 17 amino acids. CDR3 DNA: TGTGCCAGCAGGGCGGCCAGGACGATCCCCCGCACAGATACGCAGTATTTT. This sequence encodes CASRAARTIPRTDTQYF.

This clonotype was seen many times. This sequence joins TRBV20-1 and TRBJ2-7; 7 bases are shared with TRBD1. The CDR3 is 14 residues long. Looked up from germline, CDR1 is DFQATT and CDR2 is SNEGSKA (reference sequence). The junction had 8 bases not matched to a gene; V was cut back by 6 bases and J by 0 bases. The CDR3 DNA reads as TGCAGTGCCGAAGGACAGGACGTCTCCTACGAGCAGTACTTC. The encoded protein is CSAEGQDVSYEQYF.